The TCR beta chain under discussion was sequenced for a study of sequential checkpoint blockade in melanoma (dated by TCRdb to about 2019). Study-level background: Patients were assigned by 1:1 randomization to either first-line nivolumab followed by ipilimumab (arm A) or ipilimumab followed by nivolumab (arm B). Maintenance nivolumab came after both trial sequences. Study-level results and caveats: Validation of the response-prediction model combining TCR metrics and mutation burden is needed in larger, independent patient cohorts.

The germline V gene supplies CDR1 LGHNA and CDR2 YNFKEQ. The CDR3 spans 17 residues, from the cysteine through the phenylalanine. The only DNA kept is the CDR3, 51 bases in frame from the first base. V is shortened by 0 bases, J by 2 bases, and the region joining them spans 17 bases. The sample's treatment or condition label is to be understood as: randomized to nivolumab then ipilimumab (arm A) or the reverse (arm B). None of the patients in the trial had previously been given DNA-damaging chemotherapy. A FACS Aria II flow cytometer was used to sort live CD3+CD8+ cells that were negative for CD19 and CD56 from thawed PBMCs. The samples were obtained from melanoma patients enrolled in CheckMate 064, an open-label, randomized phase II trial testing sequential checkpoint blockade. Peripheral blood mononuclear cells were obtained through leukapheresis, purified using Ficoll-Paque, and frozen in human serum containing roughly 9.8% DMSO. Immediately after sorting, the purity of the sorted blood CD3+CD8+ cells was confirmed to be >98%, and DNA was then extracted.

TCRbeta CDR3 regions were immunosequenced from genomic DNA with the immunoSEQ Assay. Genomic DNA was amplified by bias-controlled multiplex PCR before high-throughput sequencing. Regarding the original processing steps: To quantify the absolute abundance of each unique TCRbeta CDR3 region, the sequences were collapsed and filtered. Clonality, defined as 1 minus Pielou's evenness, was calculated using only productive rearrangements. A previously published method was used to identify clones whose frequencies were significantly greater in on-treatment samples than in baseline samples. TCRdb took this table from immuneACCESS and kept in-frame rearrangements with V and J called. Such tables lack part of the clones; where checked against another copy, unresolved V genes explain under half of the gap, and the rest is unexplained. From that table come the V and J calls and clone size; the DNA was used to work out D and trimming. This sample is represented by about 19,000 clones; roughly 66% of them were singletons. The ten largest account for about a fifth of the sample.

Details on this clone: Its antigen is unknown. No base quality information exists; no much larger clone differs at one position.

The sequence links TRBV4-2 to TRBJ2-7; matching of 6 bases hints at TRBD1 as the D gene. The sequenced sample was CD8+ T cells sorted from blood (inferred from file names), obtained from a patient given nivolumab and ipilimumab in sequence. The source of this sequence is a human donor with melanoma. The nucleotide sequence is given as TGTGCCAGCAGCCAAGATATCCCAGGCAGGGGACCCTACGAGCAGTACTTC. This translates into CASSQDIPGRGPYEQYF.